The next 18 T cell receptor beta chains were all read from a single sample in a study of CD8 T cells in Susac syndrome (dated by TCRdb to about 2019). Library generation was performed with the immunoSEQ multiplex PCR assay. RNA was extracted using the RNeasy kit, and roughly 0.5 to 1 ug of the RNA was reverse transcribed with random hexamers. The public reads were quality trimmed at Q25 with fastp and then assembled into clones with MiXCR by TCRdb, keeping productive beta chains. One record per CDR3 amino acid sequence lists the most common genes and DNA. This sample comprises approximately 65,000 distinct CDR3 sequences, approximately 90% of them detected only once. The ten largest clonotypes hold about 0.21% of the sample. The sample consisted of CD8+ T cells from PBMCs. The receptors stem from a human donor in good health.

This chain links TRBV18 with TRBJ1-1; D gene unclear. Trimming stripped 3 bases from V and 3 bases from J, with 14 bases between. Germline CDR1 is KGHSH and CDR2 is LQKENI. This CDR3 has 15 amino acids. CDR3: CASSPKTYSDTEAFF. CDR3 nucleotide sequence: TGTGCCAGCTCACCGAAGACCTATTCCGACACTGAAGCTTTCTTT. Using reference TRBV18 and TRBJ1-1 for the parts outside the CDR3, the full variable domain is NAGVMQNPRHLVRRRGQEARLRCSPMKGHSHVYWYRQLPEEGLKFMVYLQKENIIDESGMPKERFSAEFPKEGPSILRIQQVVRGDSAAYFCASSPKTYSDTEAFFGQGTRLTVV.

The chain recombines TRBV20-1 with TRBJ2-1; weak D call: TRBD1 (6 bases). The length of the CDR3 is 16 residues. Per germline, CDR1 DFQATT and CDR2 SNEGSKA (reference sequence). V lost 0 bases and J 4 bases, leaving 16 bases between the germline ends. In nucleotides, the CDR3 is TGCAGTGCTAGAGACCCGTCAGGGGTCCAATACAATGAGCAGTTCTTC. Translated: CSARDPSGVQYNEQFF.

The chain is built from TRBV12-3 or TRBV12-4 and TRBJ2-3; the D is unclear. The CDR3 is 16 residues long. The V end lost 2 bases, the J end lost 4 bases, and 16 bases lay between the germline ends. CDR3 residues: CASSLPGRPVPDTQYF. CDR3 bases: TGTGCCAGCAGTTTACCGGGCCGCCCCGTCCCAGATACGCAGTATTTT.

The V and J genes are TRBV19 and TRBJ1-1; D perhaps matches TRBD1 (6 bases). This CDR3 spans 14 amino acids. CDR1 is LNHDA, CDR2 SQIVND, per germline (reference sequence). V shed 10 bases and J shed 5 bases, with 20 bases lying between them. The CDR3: CATLAGQLGTEAFF. CDR3 in DNA: TGTGCCACCCTAGCCGGACAGTTAGGGACTGAAGCTTTCTTT.

The chain is built from TRBV20-1 and TRBJ1-5; no definite D call. The CDR3 has 18 residues. The germline V and J ends were trimmed by 2 bases and 1 base, with 21 bases remaining between them. Germline loops: CDR1 DFQATT, CDR2 SNEGSKA (reference sequence). CDR3 in DNA: TGCAGTGCTAGACCCCCTCCCGTGGACGTAAGAAGCAATCAGCCCCAGCATTTT. Translation: CSARPPPVDVRSNQPQHF.

The chain recombines TRBV12-3 or TRBV12-4 with TRBJ1-2, with D possibly TRBD1 on 6 matching bases. CDR3 length: 14 amino acids. V was clipped by 6 bases and J by 5 bases, with 16 bases between them. As DNA, the CDR3 is TGTGCCAGCAGCCCTCGGACAGATCATTATGGCTACACCTTC. Protein sequence: CASSPRTDHYGYTF.

This clonotype came up once. V usage is TRBV29-1 and J usage is TRBJ2-1; possible D gene TRBD2, 7 bases. Germline values: CDR1 SQVTM, CDR2 ANQGSEA. V was pared by 3 bases and J by 0 bases, with 12 bases between. This CDR3 contains 15 residues. The CDR3 is CSVEAGANSYNEQFF. CDR3 nucleotides: TGCAGCGTTGAGGCGGGGGCCAACTCCTACAATGAGCAGTTCTTC.

The chain combines TRBV5-4 with TRBJ2-6; TRBD1 or TRBD2 may be the D gene (5 bases each). This CDR3 is 17 amino acids long. Germline V gives CDR1 SGHNT, CDR2 YYREEE (reference sequence). V was cut by 0 bases and J by 0 bases, with 10 bases left in between. In DNA form, the CDR3 reads TGTGCCAGCAGCTTGGGCTTTGGGGGCTCTGGGGCCAACGTCCTGACTTTC. Protein sequence: CASSLGFGGSGANVLTF.

This clonotype was seen a handful of times. The CDR3 bases are TGTGCCAGCAGCTCTGGACAGTCCTACGAGCAGTACTTC. It encodes CASSSGQSYEQYF. The chain uses TRBV5-4 and TRBJ2-7, with D possibly being TRBD1 (6 bases). The CDR3 runs to 13 residues. The ends were cut back, 3 bases at V and 1 base at J, with 8 bases in the middle. Germline V gene sequence: CDR1 SGHNT, CDR2 YYREEE (reference sequence).

The CDR3 region is CASSLQGREQFF. The CDR3 DNA reads TGCGCCAGCAGCTTACAGGGTCGGGAGCAGTTCTTC. The V call is TRBV5-1, the J call TRBJ2-1; a possible D gene is TRBD1 (6 bases). The CDR3 has 12 residues. The V gene's germline CDR1 is SGHRS and CDR2 YFSETQ. V was pared by 2 bases and J by 10 bases, with 10 bases between.

The chain has TRBV27 and TRBJ2-7; D ambiguous. V gave up 5 bases and J gave up 3 bases, with 20 bases separating them. The CDR3 runs to 16 residues. CDR1 and CDR2 (germline): MNHEY, SMNVEV (reference sequence). CDR3: CASSLSDRSNRYEQYF. In DNA form, the CDR3 reads TGTGCCAGCAGTCTCTCGGATAGGTCTAATCGCTACGAGCAGTACTTC.

This chain uses TRBV6-2 or TRBV6-3 with TRBJ1-5; a weak D match, TRBD1 (5 bases). From germline, CDR1 is MNHEY and CDR2 SVGEGT. Trimming pared 8 bases from V and 7 bases from J, leaving 18 bases between. The length of the CDR3 is 14 residues. CDR3 amino acids: CASAPEGTEQPQHF. CDR3 nucleotide sequence: TGTGCCAGCGCCCCTGAAGGGACGGAACAGCCCCAGCATTTT.

The chain employs TRBV7-9 and TRBJ1-5, with no clear D. V lost 5 bases and J lost 8, with 13 bases in between. The CDR3 is 13 amino acids. Germline lookup yields CDR1 SEHNR and CDR2 FQNEAQ (reference sequence). The CDR3 reads CASSPGRVEPQHF. The DNA for the CDR3 is TGTGCCAGCAGCCCCGGGAGGGTCGAGCCCCAGCATTTT.

The V gene is TRBV6-6, the J gene TRBJ1-4; D is ambiguous. This CDR3 has 16 amino acids. V lost 2 bases and J 0 bases, leaving 10 bases between the germline ends. CDR1 and CDR2 from the germline V gene are MNHNY and SVGAGI (reference sequence). The CDR3 DNA sequence: TGTGCCAGCAGTTACCCCGAGGGCCCAACTAATGAAAAACTGTTTTTT. Translating gives CASSYPEGPTNEKLFF.

The V and J genes are TRBV7-3 and TRBJ2-2; D is unclear. Trimming took 2 bases from V and 0 from J, leaving 10 bases between them. This CDR3 is 16 amino acids long. CDR1 and CDR2 from the germline V gene are SGHTA and FQGTGA. In nucleotides, the CDR3 is TGTGCCAGCAGCTTAGATTGGGCAGCGAACACCGGGGAGCTGTTTTTT. Its translation: CASSLDWAANTGELFF.

This chain connects TRBV5-5 to TRBJ1-2; 9 bases align to TRBD1. The CDR3 is 19 amino acids. Losses at the gene ends were 5 bases for V and 0 bases for J; bases not matched to a gene: 17. Germline values: CDR1 SGHKS, CDR2 YYEKEE (reference sequence). CDR3 DNA: TGTGCCAGCAGAAAAAGGGACAGGGAAGAATTGGAAGCTAACTATGGCTACACCTTC. Encoded protein: CASRKRDREELEANYGYTF. The variable domain in full, completed from reference TRBV5-5 and TRBJ1-2, reads DAGVTQSPTHLIKTRGQQVTLRCSPISGHKSVSWYQQVLGQGPQFIFQYYEKEERGRGNFPDRFSARQFPNYSSELNVNALLLGDSALYLCASRKRDREELEANYGYTFGSGTRLTVV.

A note on this clonotype: Sequence at one end of the junction differs from germline and may be a read error. The chain has TRBV4-3 and TRBJ1-2; D unresolved. Germline values: CDR1 LGHNA, CDR2 YSLEER. The CDR3 is made up of 14 amino acids. CDR3 sequence: CAGSQDQGHYGYTF. The CDR3 region has the DNA TGCGCCGGCAGCCAAGATCAAGGACACTATGGCTACACCTTC.

The chain links TRBV7-8 to TRBJ1-5; 9 nucleotides agree with TRBD1. The CDR3 covers 15 residues. J was trimmed by 3 bases and V by 5 bases; bases with no gene match: 5. The germline CDR1 and CDR2 sequences are SGHVS and FQNEAQ. The CDR3 reads CASSAGQGFNQPQHF. DNA for the CDR3: TGTGCCAGCAGCGCGGGACAGGGTTTCAATCAGCCCCAGCATTTT.